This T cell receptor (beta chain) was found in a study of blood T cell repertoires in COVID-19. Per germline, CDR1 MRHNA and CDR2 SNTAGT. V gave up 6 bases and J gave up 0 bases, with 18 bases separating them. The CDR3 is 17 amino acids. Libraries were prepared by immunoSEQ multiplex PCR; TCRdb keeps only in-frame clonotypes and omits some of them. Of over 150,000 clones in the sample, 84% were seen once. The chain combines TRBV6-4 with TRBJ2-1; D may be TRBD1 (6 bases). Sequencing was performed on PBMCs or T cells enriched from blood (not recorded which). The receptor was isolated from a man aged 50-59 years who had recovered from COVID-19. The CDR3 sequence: CASRTPHQGSSYNEQFF. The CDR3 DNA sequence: TGTGCCAGCAGAACCCCCCACCAGGGGAGCTCCTACAATGAGCAGTTCTTC.